This TCR beta chain is from a study of T cell responses to AZD1222 COVID-19 vaccine. Whole-study context: Second-dose timings of about 4 or about 12 weeks were pooled. The study, taken as a whole, reports: Repertoires were obtained solely post-peak T cell response. With two AZD1222 doses given, Spike-specific TCR breadth and depth both rose. Most donors were white British, females outnumbered males, and clonal diversity was possibly underestimated.

On this clone: Its antigen remains unidentified.

The CDR3 spans 14 residues. CDR1 is SEHNR, CDR2 FQNEAQ, per germline (reference sequence). The V end lost 4 bases, the J end lost 4 bases, and 12 bases lay between the germline ends. Sequencing used immunoSEQ multiplex PCR; TCRdb keeps in-frame clones, though not all of them. Among approximately 110,000 clones listed, roughly nine tenths were seen once. The input for sequencing was peripheral blood, taken on day 0 of AZD1222 vaccination. The clonotype comes from an adult in good health. The V and J genes are TRBV7-9 and TRBJ2-3; D call uncertain. The CDR3 is CASSSRRVPDTQYF. The CDR3 bases are TGTGCCAGCAGCTCTAGAAGGGTCCCAGATACGCAGTATTTT.